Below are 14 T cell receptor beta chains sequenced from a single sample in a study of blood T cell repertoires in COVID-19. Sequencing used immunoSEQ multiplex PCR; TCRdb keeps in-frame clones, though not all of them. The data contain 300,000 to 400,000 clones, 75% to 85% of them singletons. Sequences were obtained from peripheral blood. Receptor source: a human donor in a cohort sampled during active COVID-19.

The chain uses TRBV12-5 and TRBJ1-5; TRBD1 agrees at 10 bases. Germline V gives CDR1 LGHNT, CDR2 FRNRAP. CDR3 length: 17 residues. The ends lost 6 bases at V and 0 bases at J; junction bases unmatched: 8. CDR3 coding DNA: TGTGCTAGTGGCCAGGGACAGGGGAAAGATAGCAATCAGCCCCAGCATTTT. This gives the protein CASGQGQGKDSNQPQHF. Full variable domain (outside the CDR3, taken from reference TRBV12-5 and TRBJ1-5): DARVTQTPRHKVTEMGQEVTMRCQPILGHNTVFWYRQTMMQGLELLAYFRNRAPLDDSGMPKDRFSAEMPDATLATLKIQPSEPRDSAVYFCASGQGQGKDSNQPQHFGDGTRLSIL.

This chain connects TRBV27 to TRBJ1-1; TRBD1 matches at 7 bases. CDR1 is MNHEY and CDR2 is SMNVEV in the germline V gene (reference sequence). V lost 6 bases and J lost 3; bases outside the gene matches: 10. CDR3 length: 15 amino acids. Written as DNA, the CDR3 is TGTGCCAGCAGGCCCCTGAAGGGGGCAGACACTGAAGCTTTCTTT. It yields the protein CASRPLKGADTEAFF.

In DNA form, the CDR3 reads TGTGCCAGCAGCTTGGTGGGGGCGACTGAAGCTTTCTTT. The encoded protein is CASSLVGATEAFF. The chain has TRBV5-4 and TRBJ1-1; tentative D call: TRBD1 (6 bases). The CDR3 is 13 amino acids. Trimming removed 0 bases at V and 5 bases at J, with 8 bases between. CDR1 is SGHNT and CDR2 is YYREEE in the germline V gene (reference sequence).

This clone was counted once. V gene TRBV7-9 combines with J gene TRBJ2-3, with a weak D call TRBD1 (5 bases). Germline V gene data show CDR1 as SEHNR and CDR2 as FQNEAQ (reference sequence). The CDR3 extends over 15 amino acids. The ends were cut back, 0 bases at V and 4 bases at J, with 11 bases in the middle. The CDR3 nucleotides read TGTGCCAGCAGCTTAGCCATCACAGGCGCAGATACGCAGTATTTT. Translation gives CASSLAITGADTQYF.

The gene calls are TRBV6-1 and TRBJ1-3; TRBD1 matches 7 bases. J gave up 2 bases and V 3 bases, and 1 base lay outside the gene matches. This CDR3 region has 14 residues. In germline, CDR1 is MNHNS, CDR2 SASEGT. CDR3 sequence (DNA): TGTGCCAGCAGTGAGCAGGGGGCTGGAAACACCATATATTTT. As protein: CASSEQGAGNTIYF.

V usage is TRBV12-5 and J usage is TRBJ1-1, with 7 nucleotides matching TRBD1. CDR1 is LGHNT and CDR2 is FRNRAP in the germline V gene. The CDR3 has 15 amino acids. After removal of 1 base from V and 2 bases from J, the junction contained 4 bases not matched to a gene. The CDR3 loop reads CASGLGTGFNTEAFF. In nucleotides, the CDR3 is TGTGCTAGTGGTTTGGGGACAGGATTTAACACTGAAGCTTTCTTT.

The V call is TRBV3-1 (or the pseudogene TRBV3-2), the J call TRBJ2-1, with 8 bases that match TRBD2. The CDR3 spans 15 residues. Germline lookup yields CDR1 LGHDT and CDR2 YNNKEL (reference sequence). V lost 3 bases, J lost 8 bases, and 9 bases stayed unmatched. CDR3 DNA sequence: TGTGCCAGCAGCCATTACGGGGGGGCCGCGTATGAGCAGTTCTTC. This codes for CASSHYGGAAYEQFF.

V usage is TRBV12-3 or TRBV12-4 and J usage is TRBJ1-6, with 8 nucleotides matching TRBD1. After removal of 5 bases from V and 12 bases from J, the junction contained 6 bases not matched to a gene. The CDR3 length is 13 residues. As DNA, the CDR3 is TGTGCCAGCAGTCCCGGACAGGGCCTACCCCTCCACTTT. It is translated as CASSPGQGLPLHF.

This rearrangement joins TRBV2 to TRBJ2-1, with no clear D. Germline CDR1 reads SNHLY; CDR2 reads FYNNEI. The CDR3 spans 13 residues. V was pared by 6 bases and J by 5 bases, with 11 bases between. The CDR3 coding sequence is TGTGCCAGCAGCACACAACTAAACAATGAGCAGTTCTTC. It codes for CASSTQLNNEQFF.

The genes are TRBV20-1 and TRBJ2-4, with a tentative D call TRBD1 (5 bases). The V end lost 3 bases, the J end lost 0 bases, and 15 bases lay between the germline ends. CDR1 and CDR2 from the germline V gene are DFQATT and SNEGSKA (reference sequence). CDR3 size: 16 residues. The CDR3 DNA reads TGCAGTGCTAGTATAGGACACTCTCTAGCCAAAAACATTCAGTACTTC. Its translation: CSASIGHSLAKNIQYF.

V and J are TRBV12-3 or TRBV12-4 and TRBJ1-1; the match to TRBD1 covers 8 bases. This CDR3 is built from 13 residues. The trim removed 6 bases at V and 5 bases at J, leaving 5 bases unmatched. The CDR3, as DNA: TGTGCCAGCAGCCCCAGGGGGCGGACTGAAGCTTTCTTT. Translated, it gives CASSPRGRTEAFF.

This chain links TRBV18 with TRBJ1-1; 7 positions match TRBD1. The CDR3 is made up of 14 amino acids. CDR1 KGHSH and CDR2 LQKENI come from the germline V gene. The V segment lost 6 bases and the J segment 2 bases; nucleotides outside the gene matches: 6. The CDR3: CASSPGGRNTEAFF. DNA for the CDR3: TGTGCCAGCTCCCCAGGGGGGAGAAACACTGAAGCTTTCTTT. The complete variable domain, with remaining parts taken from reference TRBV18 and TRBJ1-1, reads NAGVMQNPRHLVRRRGQEARLRCSPMKGHSHVYWYRQLPEEGLKFMVYLQKENIIDESGMPKERFSAEFPKEGPSILRIQQVVRGDSAAYFCASSPGGRNTEAFFGQGTRLTVV.

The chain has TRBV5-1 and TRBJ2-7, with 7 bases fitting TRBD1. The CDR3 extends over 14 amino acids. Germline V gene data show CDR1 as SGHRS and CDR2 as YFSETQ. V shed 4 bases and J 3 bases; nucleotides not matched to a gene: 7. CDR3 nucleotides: TGCGCCAGCAGCATAGGGGGCGTCCGCTACGAGCAGTACTTC. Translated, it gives CASSIGGVRYEQYF.

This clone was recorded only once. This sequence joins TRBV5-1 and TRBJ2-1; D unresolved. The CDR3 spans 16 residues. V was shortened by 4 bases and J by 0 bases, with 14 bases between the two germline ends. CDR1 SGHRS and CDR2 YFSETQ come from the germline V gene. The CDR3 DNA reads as TGCGCCAGCAGCCGTAAAAGCGCGAGCTCCTACAATGAGCAGTTCTTC. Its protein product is CASSRKSASSYNEQFF. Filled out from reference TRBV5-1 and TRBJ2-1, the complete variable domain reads KAGVTQTPRYLIKTRGQQVTLSCSPISGHRSVSWYQQTPGQGLQFLFEYFSETQRNKGNFPGRFSGRQFSNSRSEMNVSTLELGDSALYLCASSRKSASSYNEQFFGPGTRLTVL.